The 2 T cell receptor beta chains given below trace back to one sample, sequenced in a study of cytomegalovirus exposure and HLA in healthy donors. Use of 60 Vbeta and 13 Jbeta primers characterized the PCR. Measured with immunoSEQ multiplex PCR; TCRdb has only the in-frame clones, and not every one. The profile shows a few hundred thousand clones, 70% to 80% of them singletons. Sequencing used PBMCs. These receptor sequences come from a woman aged 30 to 39 in good health and CMV-seronegative.

This sequence joins TRBV29-1 and TRBJ1-2, with D perhaps TRBD1 (6 bases). The V gene lost 0 bases and the J gene lost 5 bases, with 7 bases spanning the gap. CDR3 length: 12 residues. CDR1 and CDR2 (germline): SQVTM, ANQGSEA. The CDR3 spells CSVEDQGYGYTF. CDR3 bases: TGCAGCGTTGAAGATCAGGGGTATGGCTACACCTTC.

The rearrangement joins TRBV5-4 to TRBJ1-2, with D possibly matching TRBD1 (5 bases). The germline V gene has CDR1 SGHNT and CDR2 YYREEE (reference sequence). Trimming removed 4 bases at V and 7 bases at J, with 23 bases between. The CDR3 is 16 residues long. The CDR3 protein is CASSPPATALKGGYTF. CDR3 coding DNA: TGTGCCAGCAGCCCGCCGGCGACAGCGCTCAAAGGTGGCTACACCTTC.